These 27 T cell receptor beta chains share one sample of origin, sequenced in a study of blood T cell repertoires in COVID-19. Some clones are missing from TCRdb's copy, which holds only in-frame ones; the method was immunoSEQ multiplex PCR. The sample consists of more than 450,000 clones, roughly 90% of them appearing once. Sequenced sample: PBMCs or T cells enriched from blood (not recorded which). The receptors were gathered from a woman under 30 who had recovered from COVID-19.

V and J are TRBV10-2 and TRBJ2-7, with 11 bases identical to TRBD1. J gave up 4 bases and V 6 bases, and 5 bases lay outside the gene matches. This CDR3 is 14 amino acids long. From germline, CDR1 is WSHSY and CDR2 SAAADI. The CDR3 nucleotides are TGCGCCAGCAGACAAGGACAGGGGGCATACGAGCAGTACTTC. As protein: CASRQGQGAYEQYF.

The chain joins TRBV30 to TRBJ2-1, with D possibly matching TRBD1 (6 bases). CDR3 length equals 13 residues. V was pared by 2 bases and J by 8 bases, with 13 bases between. CDR1 is GTSNPN and CDR2 is SVGIG in the germline V gene (reference sequence). The CDR3 loop is CAWSPVRGHEQFF. In DNA form, the CDR3 reads TGTGCCTGGAGTCCCGTCAGGGGTCATGAGCAGTTCTTC.

The chain is built from TRBV4-1 and TRBJ1-6; D unclear. Trimming took off 4 bases at V and 14 bases at J, with 24 bases between the two ends. Germline lookup yields CDR1 MGHRA and CDR2 YSYEKL. The CDR3 has 16 residues. The CDR3 DNA is TGCGCCAGCAGCCTTATGCTGGGCGCCGGTGGGTGGACCCTCCACTTT. It yields the protein CASSLMLGAGGWTLHF.

This chain links TRBV2 with TRBJ2-2, with unresolved D. This CDR3 comprises 12 residues. V was cut by 6 bases and J by 5 bases, with 7 bases left in between. Germline loops: CDR1 SNHLY, CDR2 FYNNEI. The CDR3 spells CASRAATGELFF. The CDR3 coding sequence is TGTGCCAGCAGGGCGGCGACCGGGGAGCTGTTTTTT.

This clone showed up just once. The CDR3 nucleotides read TGCAGCACTACCACGGGGACAAAGAACACTGAAGCTTTCTTT. This encodes CSTTTGTKNTEAFF. The chain employs TRBV29-1 and TRBJ1-1, with D tentatively TRBD1 (6 bases). The CDR3 is made up of 14 amino acids. Trimming pared 8 bases from V and 1 base from J, leaving 17 bases between. Germline loops: CDR1 SQVTM, CDR2 ANQGSEA.

CDR3 residues: CASGRQGGANVLTF. Written as DNA, the CDR3 is TGTGCCAGTGGGAGACAGGGTGGGGCCAACGTCCTGACTTTC. The chain joins TRBV19 to TRBJ2-6, with 7 nucleotides matching TRBD1. With 8 bases clipped from V and 3 bases from J, the junction kept 4 bases outside the gene matches. Germline values: CDR1 LNHDA, CDR2 SQIVND (reference sequence). This CDR3 region has 14 residues.

The J gene is TRBJ2-3, the V gene TRBV7-2; 7 nucleotides match TRBD2. Unmatched junction bases numbered 10, after V lost 5 bases and J lost 2 bases. The germline V gene encodes CDR1 SGHTA and CDR2 FQGNSA. CDR3 length equals 16 residues. CDR3 protein: CASSGRSGEHTDTQYF. CDR3 coding DNA: TGTGCCAGCAGCGGGCGGAGCGGGGAGCACACAGATACGCAGTATTTT. Using reference TRBV7-2 and TRBJ2-3 for the parts outside the CDR3, the full variable domain is GAGVSQSPSNKVTEKGKDVELRCDPISGHTALYWYRQSLGQGLEFLIYFQGNSAPDKSGLPSDRFSAERTGGSVSTLTIQRTQQEDSAVYLCASSGRSGEHTDTQYFGPGTRLTVL.

The chain links TRBV12-5 to TRBJ1-6, with 9 bases identical to TRBD1. CDR1 is LGHNT and CDR2 is FRNRAP in the germline V gene. This CDR3 has 19 residues. The V segment lost 0 bases and the J segment 3 bases; nucleotides outside the gene matches: 9. CDR3 coding DNA: TGTGCTAGTGGTTTGGTACTCGGACAGGGGATGGGCTATAATTCACCCCTCCACTTT. Its translation is CASGLVLGQGMGYNSPLHF.

The chain carries TRBV30 and TRBJ1-1; 7 bases map to TRBD1. Unmatched junction bases numbered 6, after V lost 4 bases and J lost 4 bases. CDR1 is GTSNPN, CDR2 SVGIG, per germline (reference sequence). The CDR3 length is 13 residues. The DNA of the CDR3 is TGTGCCTGGACAGGGGGTCTGGTCACTGAAGCTTTCTTT. Translating gives CAWTGGLVTEAFF.

The chain has TRBV9 and TRBJ2-7, with D unresolved. V dropped 0 bases and J dropped 6 bases, with 13 bases sitting between them. CDR3 size: 14 residues. Looked up from germline, CDR1 is SGDLS and CDR2 is YYNGEE. CDR3 amino acids: CASSVAADPGEQYF. The CDR3 coding sequence is TGTGCCAGCAGCGTAGCGGCAGACCCGGGCGAGCAGTACTTC.

The V call is TRBV3-1 (or the pseudogene TRBV3-2), the J call TRBJ1-6; D may be TRBD1 (5 bases). Germline-derived CDR1 and CDR2 are LGHDT and YNNKEL (reference sequence). Trimming removed 3 bases from V and 6 bases from J, with 12 bases in between. The CDR3 consists of 15 residues. The DNA for the CDR3 is TGTGCCAGCAGCCAGCCGACAGATTCTAATTCACCCCTCCACTTT. Encoded protein: CASSQPTDSNSPLHF.

V and J are TRBV4-2 and TRBJ2-5; 7 bases align to TRBD2. From germline, CDR1 is LGHNA and CDR2 YNFKEQ. This CDR3 is built from 14 residues. V shed 4 bases, J shed 2 bases, and the junction held 4 bases outside the gene matches. This CDR3 is CASSPDGRQETQYF. The CDR3 DNA follows: TGTGCCAGCAGCCCAGACGGGAGGCAAGAGACCCAGTACTTC.

The CDR3 DNA sequence: TGTGCCAGCAGCACTCGACCGGGACAGGGGGCGAAGACCCAGTACTTC. Protein product: CASSTRPGQGAKTQYF. The rearrangement uses TRBV9 and TRBJ2-5; 12 bases line up with TRBD1. Germline trimming cut 4 bases from V and 6 bases from J; bases unmatched to any gene: 10. This CDR3 comprises 16 residues. In germline, CDR1 is SGDLS, CDR2 YYNGEE.

The chain combines TRBV30 with TRBJ1-5, with a weak D call TRBD1 (6 bases). The V and J ends lost 0 bases and 7 bases respectively, with 16 bases between them. This CDR3 has 15 residues. CDR1 and CDR2 (germline): GTSNPN, SVGIG (reference sequence). This chain's CDR3 is CAWSVQSGGGQPQHF. The CDR3 DNA is TGTGCCTGGAGTGTACAGTCTGGGGGCGGCCAGCCCCAGCATTTT.

J is TRBJ1-2 and V is TRBV27; D might be TRBD1 (6 bases). CDR3 size: 13 residues. Looked up from germline, CDR1 is MNHEY and CDR2 is SMNVEV (reference sequence). Trimming removed 3 bases at V and 7 bases at J, with 12 bases between. The CDR3 DNA reads as TGTGCCAGCAGTTTCGTCGGGGACACTGGCTACACCTTC. Translated, it gives CASSFVGDTGYTF.

The V gene is TRBV5-1, the J gene TRBJ2-7; tentatively, D is TRBD1 (6 bases). The germline CDR1 and CDR2 sequences are SGHRS and YFSETQ. The CDR3 consists of 12 residues. The V gene lost 4 bases and the J gene lost 5 bases, with 10 bases spanning the gap. The CDR3 is CASSVQGDEQYF. For the CDR3, the DNA is TGCGCCAGCAGCGTACAGGGAGACGAGCAGTACTTC.

The genes are TRBV4-1 and TRBJ1-4; 9 nucleotides agree with TRBD1. The CDR3 consists of 15 residues. In germline, CDR1 is MGHRA, CDR2 YSYEKL. The trim removed 1 base at V and 4 bases at J, leaving 1 base unmatched. In nucleotides, the CDR3 is TGCGCCAGCAGCCAAGGACAGGGGGTTAATGAAAAACTGTTTTTT. It specifies CASSQGQGVNEKLFF.

This rearrangement joins TRBV30 to TRBJ2-5; TRBD1 aligns across 10 bases. The CDR3 is 15 residues long. J lost 7 bases, V lost 4 bases, and 12 bases had no gene match. Germline V gene sequence: CDR1 GTSNPN, CDR2 SVGIG (reference sequence). This chain's CDR3 is CAWIPPGQGMGTQYF. CDR3 sequence (DNA): TGTGCCTGGATTCCACCGGGACAGGGGATGGGGACCCAGTACTTC.

This sequence joins TRBV2 and TRBJ2-2, with D tentatively TRBD1 (5 bases). Germline CDR1 and CDR2: SNHLY and FYNNEI. CDR3 length equals 11 residues. V lost 8 bases and J lost 12, with 13 bases in between. The CDR3 sequence is CASRAVGQLFF. The CDR3 DNA is TGTGCCAGCCGGGCCGTGGGGCAGCTGTTTTTT.

The sample holds one count of this clone. V usage is TRBV7-9 and J usage is TRBJ1-3; no firm D call. V gave up 3 bases and J gave up 2 bases, with 11 bases separating them. Germline-derived CDR1 and CDR2 are SEHNR and FQNEAQ (reference sequence). This CDR3 spans 15 amino acids. Here the CDR3 DNA reads TGTGCCAGCAGCTTCTCGGGATTAACTGGAAACACCATATATTTT. Encoded protein: CASSFSGLTGNTIYF.

CDR3 nucleotide sequence: TGTGCCAGCACGCGAGTAGGGGTAGCAGATACGCAGTATTTT. Its protein is CASTRVGVADTQYF. V is TRBV27 and J is TRBJ2-3; perhaps TRBD1 as D (5 bases). V was pared by 7 bases and J by 4 bases, with 15 bases between. The germline V gene has CDR1 MNHEY and CDR2 SMNVEV (reference sequence). This CDR3 is 14 amino acids long.

Comments on this clone: At one end, the junction sequence differs from germline, possibly due to a read error. The genes are TRBV6-1 and TRBJ2-2, with a weak D call TRBD2 (7 bases). The germline gives CDR1 MNHNS, CDR2 SASEGT. The CDR3 consists of 16 residues. CDR3 sequence: CASREGGGRSTGELFF. The CDR3 bases are TGTGCCAGCAGGGAAGGGGGGGGCCGGAGCACCGGGGAGCTGTTTTTT.

The V call is TRBV29-1, the J call TRBJ1-1; no clear D gene. Germline loops: CDR1 SQVTM, CDR2 ANQGSEA. The ends were cut back, 6 bases at V and 0 bases at J, with 11 bases in the middle. The CDR3 consists of 13 residues. The CDR3 DNA follows: TGCAGCGTGCTGGAGGATGTGAACACTGAAGCTTTCTTT. Its translation: CSVLEDVNTEAFF.

This chain uses TRBV3-1 (or the pseudogene TRBV3-2) with TRBJ2-4; D is unclear. Germline V gene data show CDR1 as LGHDT and CDR2 as YNNKEL (reference sequence). This CDR3 is 16 amino acids long. The germline V and J ends were trimmed by 0 bases and 0 bases, with 9 bases remaining between them. The CDR3 bases are TGTGCCAGCAGCCAAGAGGTCCCGGTAGCCAAAAACATTCAGTACTTC. Protein sequence: CASSQEVPVAKNIQYF.

V is TRBV6-6 and J is TRBJ2-7; 9 bases align to TRBD2. Germline lookup yields CDR1 MNHNY and CDR2 SVGAGI (reference sequence). Unmatched junction bases numbered 5, after V lost 2 bases and J lost 6 bases. The CDR3 runs 14 residues. Here the CDR3 DNA reads TGTGCCAGCAGTTACGCTAGCGGGGTCTCCGAGCAGTACTTC. Encoded protein: CASSYASGVSEQYF.

This chain joins TRBV3-1 (or the pseudogene TRBV3-2) and TRBJ1-2; 7 bases align to TRBD1. CDR3 length: 16 residues. Per the germline V gene, CDR1 is LGHDT and CDR2 is YNNKEL (reference sequence). With V trimmed by 2 bases and J by 4 bases, 10 bases remained unmatched. CDR3 nucleotide sequence: TGTGCCAGCAGCCAACGGGACAGAAACCTCCTCTATGGCTACACCTTC. It codes for CASSQRDRNLLYGYTF.

The gene calls are TRBV28 and TRBJ2-2, with TRBD2 matching 9 bases. The germline V gene encodes CDR1 MDHEN and CDR2 SYDVKM. After removal of 3 bases from V and 6 bases from J, the junction contained 8 bases not matched to a gene. The CDR3 is 16 residues long. CDR3: CASSFSGGLVAGELFF. The DNA for the CDR3 is TGTGCCAGCAGTTTTAGCGGGGGCTTGGTCGCCGGGGAGCTGTTTTTT.